This T cell receptor beta chain was retrieved from a study of blood T cell repertoires in COVID-19. Study details: The United States, Italy and Spain supplied acute and convalescent COVID-19 samples.

V lost 3 bases and J 5 bases, leaving 7 bases between the germline ends. Looked up from germline, CDR1 is LNHDA and CDR2 is SQIVND (reference sequence). The length of the CDR3 is 13 residues. As to this clone: Other DNA sequences within the sample encode an identical CDR3.

Authors' analysis steps: Reference gene primer amplification gave estimated nucleated cell counts. Clones were read by immunoSEQ multiplex PCR, and TCRdb kept only the in-frame ones, dropping some. From that table come the V and J calls and clone size; the DNA was used to work out D and trimming. In the table there are around 250,000 clones, 70% to 90% of which are singletons. This TCR derives from a woman in her 70s with active or convalescent COVID-19. The genes are TRBV19 and TRBJ2-2; D remains ambiguous. Source material: peripheral blood. This CDR3 is CASSIPGTGELFF. CDR3 DNA sequence: TGTGCCAGTAGTATTCCCGGGACCGGGGAGCTGTTTTTT.